The 23 T cell receptor beta chains presented below share a single source sample, sequenced in a study of Graves' ophthalmopathy and Graves' hyperthyroidism. For repertoire sequencing, the TCR beta CDR3 regions were amplified from RNA transcripts. HTBI primers served in a first-round RT-PCR, which a second-round multiplex PCR followed. TCRdb recomputed calls from the multiplex PCR reads with MiXCR, one row per CDR3 protein. The sample yields some 1.1 million distinct CDR3 sequences, less than 45% seen once. Sequenced material: peripheral blood or thyroid tissue (not recorded which). The receptors here all came from an adult man with Graves' hyperthyroidism.

This clonotype showed up just a few times. Here the CDR3 DNA reads TGTGCCATCAGTGAAGCGGCCCAACGAAACTATGGCTACACCTTC. Translation gives CAISEAAQRNYGYTF. The chain recombines TRBV10-3 with TRBJ1-2; D gene ambiguous. Germline-derived CDR1 and CDR2 are ENHRY and SYGVKD. The CDR3 runs to 15 residues. The V and J ends lost 3 bases and 2 bases respectively, with 13 bases between them.

With regard to this clonotype: Mismatch with germline at one junction end may stem from a read error. V and J are TRBV19 and TRBJ1-3; 8 nucleotides agree with TRBD1. Looked up from germline, CDR1 is LNHDA and CDR2 is SQIVND (reference sequence). The CDR3 contains 15 residues. In nucleotides, the CDR3 is TGTGCCAGTAGTGCCGGGACAGGAGCTGGAAACACCATATGTTTT. It encodes CASSAGTGAGNTICF.

This clonotype occurred once. A much larger clone is a single base away; this may be a read error. The chain combines TRBV25-1 with TRBJ2-7; D is perhaps TRBD1 (5 bases). The CDR3 runs to 17 residues. CDR1 is MGHDK, CDR2 SYGVNS, per germline. CDR3 nucleotide sequence: TGTGCCAGCAGTGAATATTACGACAGAGAAAAAAGCTACGGGCAGTACTTC. Its protein is CASSEYYDREKSYGQYF.

The CDR3 coding sequence is TGTGCCAGTAGTCAACCGGGACCGATTAGGAATGAGCAGTTCTTC. Amino acids: CASSQPGPIRNEQFF. V is TRBV19 and J is TRBJ2-1; D may correspond to TRBD1 or TRBD2 (5 bases each). The germline V gene has CDR1 LNHDA and CDR2 SQIVND (reference sequence). Deletions cut 5 bases from V and 7 bases from J, with 18 bases between. CDR3 length: 15 residues.

The rearrangement links TRBV7-9 to TRBJ1-1; 10 nucleotides agree with TRBD1. The trim removed 5 bases at V and 4 bases at J, leaving 4 bases unmatched. The CDR3 covers 14 residues. Germline-derived CDR1 and CDR2 are SEHNR and FQNEAQ (reference sequence). Written as DNA, the CDR3 is TGTGCCAGCAGCCAGGGACAGGGGCCCACTGAAGCTTTCTTT. Its protein product is CASSQGQGPTEAFF.

The sample holds a few counts of this clonotype. Germline and junction disagree at one end, which may indicate a read error. The chain is built from TRBV10-3 and TRBJ2-3; D is possibly TRBD2 (7 bases). This CDR3 is built from 15 residues. The germline V gene encodes CDR1 ENHRY and CDR2 SYGVKD. Here the CDR3 DNA reads TGTGCCAGCAGTGAATCGGGGGGCGGCACAGATACGCAGTATTTT. Encoded protein: CASSESGGGTDTQYF.

The chain carries TRBV19 and TRBJ2-2; D call uncertain. The germline gives CDR1 LNHDA, CDR2 SQIVND (reference sequence). The V end lost 8 bases, the J end lost 6 bases, and 10 bases lay between the germline ends. The CDR3 has 12 amino acids. DNA of the CDR3: TGTGCCAGTGCATGGGGTCCCGGGGAGCTGTTTTTT. This encodes CASAWGPGELFF.

In its sample, this clonotype was seen many times. The V and J genes are TRBV14 and TRBJ1-5; D not resolved. The CDR3 covers 13 residues. V was clipped by 1 base and J by 5 bases, with 6 bases between them. The germline CDR1 and CDR2 sequences are SGHDN and FVKESK. CDR3 in DNA: TGTGCCAGCAGCCAAGGACTCGATCAGCCCCAGCATTTT. Translation gives CASSQGLDQPQHF.

CDR3 in DNA: TGTGCCAGCAGCCTGGACAGGGGCCTTCACACAAATAGCAATCAGCCCCAGCATTTT. This sequence encodes CASSLDRGLHTNSNQPQHF. The V and J genes are TRBV10-3 and TRBJ1-5; 9 bases agree with TRBD1. The CDR3 covers 19 residues. The V gene end was trimmed by 10 bases and the J gene end by 0 bases; junction bases not matched to a gene: 19. The germline CDR1 and CDR2 sequences are ENHRY and SYGVKD.

This clonotype was found a few times. This sequence joins TRBV15 and TRBJ1-2; D gene unclear. The germline V and J ends were trimmed by 2 bases and 7 bases, with 11 bases remaining between them. This CDR3 contains 13 residues. Looked up from germline, CDR1 is LNHNV and CDR2 is YYDKDF (reference sequence). For the CDR3, the DNA is TGTGCCACCAGCAGATCTACAGTGGGTGGCTACACCTTC. This gives the protein CATSRSTVGGYTF.

The chain links TRBV11-2 to TRBJ1-2, with 12 bases fitting TRBD1. V dropped 0 bases and J dropped 7; count of bases not matched to a gene: 9. The CDR3 runs 17 residues. Germline assignment: CDR1 SGHAT and CDR2 FQNNGV. The CDR3 DNA follows: TGTGCCAGCAGCTTAGATTTATTGGGACAGGGGGCGGTTGGCTACACCTTC. Its protein product is CASSLDLLGQGAVGYTF.

The chain is built from TRBV2 and TRBJ1-2, with 8 bases lining up with TRBD1. Germline CDR1 is SNHLY and CDR2 is FYNNEI. J lost 7 bases, V lost 6 bases, and 13 bases had no gene match. The CDR3 is 15 residues long. The CDR3, as DNA: TGTGCCAGCAGGGGGGGGACAGGTTGCTCGGCTGGCTACACCTTC. Translation gives CASRGGTGCSAGYTF.

This chain links TRBV25-1 with TRBJ1-5, with 11 bases aligning to TRBD1. Losses at the gene ends were 3 bases for V and 6 bases for J; bases not matched to a gene: 10. Germline V gives CDR1 MGHDK, CDR2 SYGVNS. The CDR3 runs 17 residues. CDR3 amino acids: CASSESTGTGGFQPQHF. The CDR3 DNA sequence: TGTGCCAGCAGTGAGTCAACCGGGACAGGGGGATTTCAGCCCCAGCATTTT.

This chain connects TRBV20-1 to TRBJ1-3; D may be TRBD1 (5 bases). The CDR3 loop spans 15 amino acids. The V gene's germline CDR1 is DFQATT and CDR2 SNEGSKA (reference sequence). V was pared by 0 bases and J by 0 bases, with 9 bases between. The CDR3 DNA sequence: TGCAGTGCTAGAGATGGGGGGACCTCTGGAAACACCATATATTTT. Amino acid sequence: CSARDGGTSGNTIYF.

Concerning this clonotype: Germline and junction disagree at one end, which may indicate a read error. This chain joins TRBV7-3 and TRBJ1-4; the D is unclear. There are 16 residues in the CDR3. Germline CDR1 SGHTA, CDR2 FQGTGA. The CDR3 DNA sequence: TGTGCCAGCAGCCCAGGTTCTAGGGAAGCTAATGAAAAACCGTTTTTT. This gives the protein CASSPGSREANEKPFF.

The chain recombines TRBV6-5 with TRBJ1-3, with D possibly TRBD1 on 6 matching bases. Germline V gene lookup returns CDR1 MNHEY and CDR2 SVGAGI. Trimming pared 6 bases from V and 0 bases from J, leaving 15 bases between. The CDR3 totals 16 residues. The DNA for the CDR3 is TGTGCCAGCAGCATACTAGGACAGTCCTCTGGAAACACCATATATTTT. Amino acid sequence: CASSILGQSSGNTIYF.

This clonotype was picked up a small number of times. The chain is built from TRBV4-2 and TRBJ1-2; TRBD1 might be the D (5 bases). This CDR3 spans 16 amino acids. Per the germline V gene, CDR1 is LGHNA and CDR2 is YNFKEQ. V lost 4 bases to trimming and J lost 0 bases, with 15 bases between them. CDR3: CASSRQRDGPNYGYTF. The CDR3 DNA sequence: TGTGCCAGCAGCCGGCAAAGGGACGGACCTAACTATGGCTACACCTTC.

This clonotype was seen many times. This chain joins TRBV6-2 or TRBV6-3 and TRBJ2-7; 12 nucleotides line up with TRBD2. The CDR3 is 15 amino acids. The germline CDR1 and CDR2 sequences are MNHEY and SVGEGT. V lost 5 bases to trimming and J lost 2 bases; unmatched junction nucleotides: 4. CDR3 coding DNA: TGTGCCAGCAGTGTCTCTAGCGGGAGGGCCTACGAGCAGTACTTC. It is translated as CASSVSSGRAYEQYF.

This clonotype appeared many times. J is TRBJ2-7 and V is TRBV20-1; possibly TRBD1 for D (5 bases). Germline assignment: CDR1 DFQATT and CDR2 SNEGSKA (reference sequence). The CDR3 sequence is 12 residues long. Between the trimmed V and J ends, which lost 1 base and 3 bases, there was a span of 7 bases. CDR3 loop: CSARVRVYEQYF. The CDR3 nucleotides are TGCAGTGCTAGAGTCAGGGTCTACGAGCAGTACTTC.

This clonotype has more than one count but fewer than ten. CDR3 sequence reads: CAGARLNTEAFF. In DNA form, the CDR3 reads TGTGCCGGGGCCCGTTTGAACACTGAAGCTTTCTTT. This rearrangement joins TRBV12-3 or TRBV12-4 to TRBJ1-1; TRBD1 is a possible D gene (5 bases). Between the trimmed V and J ends, which lost 11 bases and 0 bases, there was a span of 10 bases. This CDR3 comprises 12 residues.

The sample holds a few counts of this clonotype. The J gene is TRBJ1-2, the V gene TRBV3-1; no clear D. Trimming shortened V by 0 bases and J by 3 bases, and 8 bases separated the two germline ends. Germline-derived CDR1 and CDR2 are LGHDT and YNNKEL (reference sequence). This CDR3 spans 14 amino acids. The CDR3 coding sequence is TGTGCCAGCAGCCAAGAGGTCCAGGACTATGGCTACACCTTC. The encoded protein is CASSQEVQDYGYTF.

The V gene is TRBV10-3, the J gene TRBJ1-1; possibly TRBD1 for D (5 bases). V gave up 4 bases and J gave up 0 bases, with 9 bases separating them. The V gene's germline CDR1 is ENHRY and CDR2 SYGVKD. The CDR3 is 14 residues long. The CDR3 region has the DNA TGTGCCATCAGTGGGGAGGGGATGAACACTGAAGCTTTCTTT. Protein: CAISGEGMNTEAFF.

The chain links TRBV11-2 to TRBJ2-2; 7 nucleotides line up with TRBD2. V dropped 6 bases and J dropped 7; count of bases not matched to a gene: 11. Germline CDR1 SGHAT, CDR2 FQNNGV. The CDR3 consists of 15 residues. CDR3: CASSSGLVRFGELFF. CDR3 DNA sequence: TGTGCCAGCAGTTCCGGACTAGTTAGGTTCGGGGAGCTGTTTTTT.